Listed here are 27 T cell receptor beta chains from one sample, sequenced in a study of CD8 T cells in Susac syndrome. Random hexamers primed reverse transcription of about 0.45 to 1 ug RNA. Each CDR3 protein gets one entry after TCRdb re-called the immunoSEQ multiplex PCR reads with MiXCR. The data contain a few hundred thousand distinct CDR3 sequences, 85% to 90% of them seen just once; the ten biggest clones take up approximately 0.11%. The source material was CD8+ T cells from PBMCs. The receptors come from a human donor with multiple sclerosis.

The V gene is TRBV13, the J gene TRBJ1-1, with D possibly TRBD1 on 5 matching bases. Between the trimmed V and J ends, which lost 4 bases and 7 bases, there was a span of 16 bases. The CDR3 is 14 amino acids. Germline V gives CDR1 PRHDT, CDR2 FYEKMQ (reference sequence). For the CDR3, the DNA is TGTGCCAGCAGCTCCCAGGACCGGGGGGGTGAAGCTTTCTTT. Translating gives CASSSQDRGGEAFF.

This clonotype came up a few times. The chain couples TRBV20-1 to TRBJ2-7, with 7 bases identical to TRBD1. The CDR3 consists of 13 residues. Germline V gene lookup returns CDR1 DFQATT and CDR2 SNEGSKA (reference sequence). The J segment lost 3 bases and the V segment lost 3 bases, leaving 5 bases of the junction unmatched. CDR3 bases: TGCAGTGCTAGGGGCAGGGGGAGCTACGAGCAGTACTTC. Protein sequence: CSARGRGSYEQYF.

This clonotype has more than one count but fewer than ten. One junction end does not reproduce the germline sequence, and a read error may be involved. The CDR3 loop reads CASSPLIDSLSYGYTF. For the CDR3, the DNA is TGCGCCAGCAGCCCGCTCATCGACAGTCTTAGCTATGGCTACACCTTC. This chain joins TRBV7-6 and TRBJ1-2; D is possibly TRBD1 (5 bases). The CDR3 spans 16 residues. Germline assignment: CDR1 SGHVS and CDR2 FNYEAQ.

The genes are TRBV15 and TRBJ2-3; D ambiguous. Germline CDR1 and CDR2: LNHNV and YYDKDF (reference sequence). Between the trimmed V and J ends, which lost 0 bases and 5 bases, there was a span of 12 bases. CDR3 length equals 15 residues. CDR3 DNA: TGTGCCACCAGCAGAGATGATAGCCCCCGAGATACGCAGTATTTT. It encodes CATSRDDSPRDTQYF.

J is TRBJ1-1 and V is TRBV5-4; no clear D. CDR1 is SGHNT and CDR2 is YYREEE in the germline V gene (reference sequence). V lost 3 bases to trimming and J lost 4 bases, with 7 bases between them. There are 12 residues in the CDR3. CDR3 sequence (DNA): TGTGCCAGCAGCTGGTGGGGCACTGAAGCTTTCTTT. This translates into CASSWWGTEAFF.

The V and J genes are TRBV11-2 and TRBJ1-1; D perhaps matches TRBD1 (5 bases). Germline loops: CDR1 SGHAT, CDR2 FQNNGV. Trimming pared 3 bases from V and 2 bases from J, leaving 19 bases between. The CDR3 loop spans 17 amino acids. Here the CDR3 reads CASSFLSGGTRNTEAFF. The CDR3 DNA sequence: TGTGCCAGCAGCTTTTTAAGTGGGGGAACCCGAAACACTGAAGCTTTCTTT. Full variable domain (missing parts from reference TRBV11-2 and TRBJ1-1): EAGVAQSPRYKIIEKRQSVAFWCNPISGHATLYWYQQILGQGPKLLIQFQNNGVVDDSQLPKDRFSAERLKGVDSTLKIQPAKLEDSAVYLCASSFLSGGTRNTEAFFGQGTRLTVV.

The chain is built from TRBV11-2 and TRBJ2-7, with TRBD1 identical over 9 bases. The V gene end was trimmed by 1 base and the J gene end by 5 bases; junction bases not matched to a gene: 6. The CDR3 consists of 15 residues. CDR1 is SGHAT, CDR2 FQNNGV, per germline. The CDR3 spells CASSLGPGTGHEQYF. In DNA, the CDR3 is TGTGCCAGCAGCTTAGGCCCCGGGACAGGGCACGAGCAGTACTTC.

The rearrangement uses TRBV6-4 and TRBJ2-2, with 8 bases identical to TRBD2. Germline-derived CDR1 and CDR2 are MRHNA and SNTAGT. The CDR3 runs 14 residues. The junction had 2 bases not matched to a gene; V was cut back by 8 bases and J by 0 bases. CDR3 protein: CASLSGANTGELFF. The CDR3 DNA is TGTGCCAGCCTTAGCGGGGCGAACACCGGGGAGCTGTTTTTT.

The chain uses TRBV7-6 and TRBJ2-7; TRBD1 matches 8 bases. The CDR3 covers 15 residues. Looked up from germline, CDR1 is SGHVS and CDR2 is FNYEAQ. After removal of 4 bases from V and 2 bases from J, the junction contained 7 bases not matched to a gene. This CDR3 reads CASSSFRDRTYEQYF. CDR3 coding DNA: TGTGCCAGCAGCTCATTCCGGGACAGGACCTACGAGCAGTACTTC. The variable domain in full, completed from reference TRBV7-6 and TRBJ2-7, reads GAGVSQSPRYKVTKRGQDVALRCDPISGHVSLYWYRQALGQGPEFLTYFNYEAQQDKSGLPNDRFSAERPEGSISTLTIQRTEQRDSAMYRCASSSFRDRTYEQYFGPGTRLTVT.

The chain couples TRBV5-1 to TRBJ2-3; no reliable D call. Germline CDR1 and CDR2: SGHRS and YFSETQ. The ends were cut back, 0 bases at V and 2 bases at J, with 16 bases in the middle. CDR3 length: 17 residues. The CDR3 DNA is TGCGCCAGCAGCTTGGACCCTTTATTAAGAAACACAGATACGCAGTATTTT. This encodes CASSLDPLLRNTDTQYF. The complete variable domain, with remaining parts taken from reference TRBV5-1 and TRBJ2-3, reads KAGVTQTPRYLIKTRGQQVTLSCSPISGHRSVSWYQQTPGQGLQFLFEYFSETQRNKGNFPGRFSGRQFSNSRSEMNVSTLELGDSALYLCASSLDPLLRNTDTQYFGPGTRLTVL.

The genes are TRBV2 and TRBJ1-4; 10 nucleotides agree with TRBD1. The germline gives CDR1 SNHLY, CDR2 FYNNEI. V shed 4 bases and J 10 bases; nucleotides not matched to a gene: 9. This CDR3 region has 15 residues. CDR3 loop: CASSVGTGANGKLFF. CDR3 DNA: TGTGCCAGCAGTGTCGGGACAGGGGCTAACGGAAAACTGTTTTTT.

This chain connects TRBV29-1 to TRBJ2-2; D is undetermined. Trimming removed 7 bases from V and 9 bases from J, with 12 bases in between. This CDR3 spans 11 amino acids. Germline V gives CDR1 SQVTM, CDR2 ANQGSEA. The CDR3 loop is CSALITRELFF. DNA of the CDR3: TGCAGCGCCCTTATTACGAGGGAGCTGTTTTTT.

The J gene is TRBJ1-1, the V gene TRBV6-1; D ambiguous. V lost 1 base and J lost 1, with 7 bases in between. Per the germline V gene, CDR1 is MNHNS and CDR2 is SASEGT. The CDR3 loop spans 14 amino acids. The DNA of the CDR3 is TGTGCCAGCAGTGAAGGTCCGGAGAACACTGAAGCTTTCTTT. As protein: CASSEGPENTEAFF.

This chain links TRBV14 with TRBJ2-1; 8 nucleotides agree with TRBD1. V shed 3 bases, J shed 8 bases, and the junction held 6 bases outside the gene matches. CDR3 length: 14 residues. The germline CDR1 and CDR2 sequences are SGHDN and FVKESK. The DNA of the CDR3 is TGTGCCAGCAGCCACCTCGGACAGGGCTATGAGCAGTTCTTC. This sequence encodes CASSHLGQGYEQFF.

The CDR3 DNA follows: TGTGCCAGCAGCCCGAGCGGGACCCACGAGCAGTACTTC. This codes for CASSPSGTHEQYF. V is TRBV5-4 and J is TRBJ2-7; TRBD2 aligns across 7 bases. This CDR3 contains 13 residues. CDR1 and CDR2 (germline): SGHNT, YYREEE (reference sequence). V was pared by 4 bases and J by 5 bases, with 6 bases of the junction left unmatched. Filled out from reference TRBV5-4 and TRBJ2-7, the complete variable domain reads ETGVTQSPTHLIKTRGQQVTLRCSSQSGHNTVSWYQQALGQGPQFIFQYYREEENGRGNFPPRFSGLQFPNYSSELNVNALELDDSALYLCASSPSGTHEQYFGPGTRLTVT.

The genes are TRBV5-4 and TRBJ2-7; 13 bases line up with TRBD2. V lost 4 bases and J lost 3; bases outside the gene matches: 7. In germline, CDR1 is SGHNT, CDR2 YYREEE (reference sequence). The CDR3 runs to 16 residues. The CDR3 nucleotides read TGTGCCAGCAGCCCGGGACTAGCGGGGAGCCGCTACGAGCAGTACTTC. This translates into CASSPGLAGSRYEQYF. Full variable domain (rest looked up from reference TRBV5-4 and TRBJ2-7): ETGVTQSPTHLIKTRGQQVTLRCSSQSGHNTVSWYQQALGQGPQFIFQYYREEENGRGNFPPRFSGLQFPNYSSELNVNALELDDSALYLCASSPGLAGSRYEQYFGPGTRLTVT.

This chain connects TRBV9 to TRBJ1-2; no clear D. The CDR3 spans 11 residues. Between the trimmed V and J ends, which lost 4 bases and 7 bases, there was a span of 8 bases. Germline V gene sequence: CDR1 SGDLS, CDR2 YYNGEE. CDR3 residues: CASSTRGGYTF. The CDR3 DNA reads TGTGCCAGCAGCACCAGAGGTGGCTACACCTTC.

The V and J genes are TRBV6-5 and TRBJ2-5, with 10 bases lining up with TRBD2. V dropped 2 bases and J dropped 2; count of bases not matched to a gene: 8. Germline values: CDR1 MNHEY, CDR2 SVGAGI. CDR3 length: 17 amino acids. Here the CDR3 reads CASSYRAGGPWQETQYF. DNA for the CDR3: TGTGCCAGCAGTTACAGAGCGGGAGGGCCATGGCAAGAGACCCAGTACTTC.

The chain employs TRBV27 and TRBJ2-1; 7 bases are shared with TRBD2. This CDR3 is built from 15 residues. Trimming took 4 bases from V and 5 from J; bases not matched to a gene: 8. Looked up from germline, CDR1 is MNHEY and CDR2 is SMNVEV (reference sequence). CDR3 nucleotides: TGTGCCAGCAGTTGGTCAGCGGGACGTAACAATGAGCAGTTCTTC. As protein: CASSWSAGRNNEQFF.

The chain carries TRBV11-3 and TRBJ2-7; TRBD1 agrees at 10 bases. Germline-derived CDR1 and CDR2 are SGHNT and YENEEA. CDR3 length: 15 amino acids. V was clipped by 5 bases and J by 2 bases; unmatched bases: 6. The CDR3 DNA reads as TGTGCCAGCAGCACCTCCGGGACAGGGGCCTACGAGCAGTACTTC. Residues: CASSTSGTGAYEQYF.

The CDR3 region is CASSLDSRWDGTDTQYF. CDR3 nucleotides: TGTGCCAGCAGCTTAGACTCCCGATGGGACGGGACAGATACGCAGTATTTT. The chain couples TRBV7-9 to TRBJ2-3; D possibly uses TRBD1 or TRBD2 (5 bases each). This CDR3 has 17 residues. Trimming removed 1 base from V and 3 bases from J, with 17 bases in between. Per germline, CDR1 SEHNR and CDR2 FQNEAQ (reference sequence).

This sequence joins TRBV15 and TRBJ2-1, with 10 nucleotides matching TRBD1. The CDR3 is made up of 15 amino acids. V lost 1 base, J lost 5 bases, and 2 bases stayed unmatched. Looked up from germline, CDR1 is LNHNV and CDR2 is YYDKDF (reference sequence). This CDR3 reads CATSRAGQGHNEQFF. The CDR3 bases are TGTGCCACCAGCAGAGCGGGACAGGGGCACAATGAGCAGTTCTTC.

This clonotype showed up just a few times. The chain uses TRBV6-2 or TRBV6-3 and TRBJ2-1, with TRBD1 as a possible D gene (5 bases). The CDR3 has 17 amino acids. The germline V gene encodes CDR1 MNHEY and CDR2 SVGEGT. V dropped 0 bases and J dropped 2 bases, with 14 bases sitting between them. DNA for the CDR3: TGTGCCAGCAGTTACTCGTTTCGGACACTCACCTACAATGAGCAGTTCTTC. This gives the protein CASSYSFRTLTYNEQFF.

The chain is built from TRBV11-2 and TRBJ2-1; D possibly corresponds to TRBD2 (7 bases). The CDR3 spans 14 residues. Germline V lookup: CDR1 SGHAT, CDR2 FQNNGV. V gave up 6 bases and J gave up 4 bases, with 13 bases separating them. The CDR3 coding sequence is TGTGCCAGCAGGGGGGGGACACTTTACAATGAGCAGTTCTTC. This codes for CASRGGTLYNEQFF. Based on the CDR3 plus reference TRBV11-2 and TRBJ2-1, the full variable domain is EAGVAQSPRYKIIEKRQSVAFWCNPISGHATLYWYQQILGQGPKLLIQFQNNGVVDDSQLPKDRFSAERLKGVDSTLKIQPAKLEDSAVYLCASRGGTLYNEQFFGPGTRLTVL.

A remark on this clonotype: A read error may account for a junction end that differs from germline. The chain joins TRBV4-1 to TRBJ2-7, with 8 positions matching TRBD2. The CDR3 totals 14 residues. The V gene's germline CDR1 is MGHRA and CDR2 YSYEKL. The CDR3: CASSLAGRGYEQCF. DNA for the CDR3: TGCGCCAGCAGCCTAGCGGGGAGAGGATACGAGCAGTGCTTC.

The V call is TRBV11-2, the J call TRBJ2-1; 13 positions match TRBD2. Germline loops: CDR1 SGHAT, CDR2 FQNNGV. This CDR3 has 15 residues. The V segment lost 8 bases and the J segment 6 bases; nucleotides outside the gene matches: 7. Here the CDR3 DNA reads TGTGCCAGCGGACGACTAGCGGGAGGCGGCAATGAGCAGTTCTTC. Translation gives CASGRLAGGGNEQFF.

The CDR3 loop is CASSQVTGPPLNTEAFF. The CDR3 nucleotides read TGTGCCAGCAGCCAAGTAACGGGTCCCCCTCTGAACACTGAAGCTTTCTTT. V and J are TRBV14 and TRBJ1-1; no reliable D call. The CDR3 length is 17 residues. V lost 1 base and J lost 0, with 15 bases in between. Germline CDR1 is SGHDN and CDR2 is FVKESK.